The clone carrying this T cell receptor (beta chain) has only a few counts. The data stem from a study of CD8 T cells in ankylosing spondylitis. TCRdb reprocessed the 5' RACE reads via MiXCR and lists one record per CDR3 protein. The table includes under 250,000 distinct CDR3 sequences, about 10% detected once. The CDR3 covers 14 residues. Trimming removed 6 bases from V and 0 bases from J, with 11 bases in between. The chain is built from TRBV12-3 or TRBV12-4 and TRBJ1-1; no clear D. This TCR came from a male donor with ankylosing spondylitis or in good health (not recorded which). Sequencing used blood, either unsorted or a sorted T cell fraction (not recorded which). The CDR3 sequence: CASRGGLMNTEAFF. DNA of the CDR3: TGTGCCAGCAGGGGAGGCTTAATGAACACTGAAGCTTTCTTT.